Each of the 31 T cell receptor beta chains below was sequenced from the same sample in a study of blood T cells in healthy people across ages. Combining a sample-barcoded 5' primer with a J-beta primer mix, a second PCR ran for 7 to 11 cycles. TCRdb redid the calling of the 5' RACE reads with MiXCR, one entry per CDR3 protein. The sample shows about 680,000 distinct CDR3 sequences, approximately 50% of them seen only once. Specimen: blood. These TCRs come from a woman aged 60 to 75 in good health.

This rearrangement joins TRBV6-1 to TRBJ2-1; D possibly corresponds to TRBD1 (5 bases). This CDR3 is built from 17 residues. V was clipped by 6 bases and J by 4 bases, with 22 bases between them. Germline CDR1 MNHNS, CDR2 SASEGT. CDR3 coding DNA: TGTGCCAGCAGCCGCAAAACAGGACGTTACCTTTACAATGAGCAGTTCTTC. This encodes CASSRKTGRYLYNEQFF.

The rearrangement uses TRBV4-3 and TRBJ2-1, with 7 bases matching TRBD2. The trim removed 1 base at V and 8 bases at J, leaving 11 bases unmatched. Germline-derived CDR1 and CDR2 are LGHNA and YSLEER. This CDR3 has 16 residues. CDR3 in amino acids: CASSQVNPGGSDEQFF. In nucleotides, the CDR3 is TGCGCCAGCAGCCAAGTGAATCCGGGGGGATCCGATGAGCAGTTCTTC.

The J gene is TRBJ2-1, the V gene TRBV2, with TRBD2 matching over 9 bases. The trim removed 5 bases at V and 9 bases at J, leaving 8 bases unmatched. CDR1 SNHLY and CDR2 FYNNEI come from the germline V gene. The CDR3 loop spans 14 amino acids. In DNA form, the CDR3 reads TGTGCCAGCAGTCGTGGGACTAGCCTTACTGAGCAGTTCTTC. Protein sequence: CASSRGTSLTEQFF.

The chain links TRBV28 to TRBJ2-1; D is possibly TRBD1 or TRBD2 (5 bases each). From germline, CDR1 is MDHEN and CDR2 SYDVKM. The V gene lost 5 bases and the J gene lost 4 bases, with 21 bases spanning the gap. The CDR3 has 17 residues. CDR3 coding DNA: TGTGCCAGCAGTCACGGGGACGCCCATCCCTTTTACAATGAGCAGTTCTTC. As protein: CASSHGDAHPFYNEQFF.

This clonotype was counted a few times. V and J are TRBV7-7 and TRBJ2-7, with unresolved D. V was shortened by 5 bases and J by 7 bases, with 18 bases between the two germline ends. Germline-derived CDR1 and CDR2 are SSHAT and FNYEAQ (reference sequence). This CDR3 region has 14 residues. CDR3 sequence (DNA): TGTGCCAGCAGCCTGGTGGCTGGCTACAATGAGCAGTACTTC. This translates into CASSLVAGYNEQYF.

This clonotype was detected a few times. V and J are TRBV12-3 or TRBV12-4 and TRBJ1-2; D remains ambiguous. V shed 5 bases and J shed 4 bases, with 11 bases lying between them. This CDR3 is built from 13 residues. The CDR3 loop is CASSPDPIYGYTF. CDR3 coding DNA: TGTGCCAGCAGTCCGGATCCCATCTATGGCTACACCTTC.

The CDR3 spells CASSPVRSGANVLTF. In DNA, the CDR3 is TGTGCCAGCAGCCCCGTCCGCTCTGGGGCCAACGTCCTGACTTTC. This rearrangement joins TRBV7-9 to TRBJ2-6; no clear D gene. Per germline, CDR1 SEHNR and CDR2 FQNEAQ (reference sequence). This CDR3 region has 15 residues. Between the trimmed V and J ends, which lost 5 bases and 0 bases, there was a span of 8 bases.

V gene TRBV7-9 combines with J gene TRBJ2-5, with D unresolved. Germline V lookup: CDR1 SEHNR, CDR2 FQNEAQ (reference sequence). Trimming removed 1 base from V and 7 bases from J, with 16 bases in between. The CDR3 is 15 amino acids. The CDR3: CASSLGQEREGTQYF. Here the CDR3 DNA reads TGTGCCAGCAGCTTAGGCCAGGAGAGAGAAGGGACCCAGTACTTC.

The rearrangement links TRBV6-2 or TRBV6-3 to TRBJ2-5, with 9 bases fitting TRBD2. V dropped 2 bases and J dropped 2; count of bases not matched to a gene: 9. The CDR3 covers 17 residues. CDR1 is MNHEY, CDR2 SVGEGT, per germline. CDR3 in DNA: TGTGCCAGCAGTTACGTTCGGGCTAGCGGGAAACAAGAGACCCAGTACTTC. Amino acid sequence: CASSYVRASGKQETQYF.

In the case of this clonotype: Its ends do not fully match the called genes, so a read error is possible. The chain carries TRBV7-9 and TRBJ2-3, with 10 bases fitting TRBD2. The CDR3 has 19 residues. CDR1 SEHNR and CDR2 FQNEAQ come from the germline V gene (reference sequence). This chain's CDR3 is CASSRRGAGGTTSTDTQYF. As DNA, the CDR3 is TGTGCCAGCAGCCGACGGGGAGCGGGAGGGACTACTAGCACGGATACGCAGTATTTT.

This chain connects TRBV15 to TRBJ1-1, with no clear D. V was pared by 1 base and J by 1 base, with 4 bases between. The CDR3 totals 13 residues. Germline CDR1 is LNHNV and CDR2 is YYDKDF (reference sequence). This CDR3 is CATSRGGNTEAFF. The CDR3 DNA sequence: TGTGCCACCAGCAGAGGCGGGAACACTGAAGCTTTCTTT.

Worth noting for this clonotype: This sequence may be a read error, since a much larger clone differs from it by one base. The chain joins TRBV5-1 to TRBJ2-3; D not certain. CDR3 size: 15 residues. V was shortened by 7 bases and J by 1 base, with 16 bases between the two germline ends. Looked up from germline, CDR1 is SGHRS and CDR2 is YFSETQ. CDR3 nucleotide sequence: TGCGCCAGCGCCCAGGTACAGCCGGGCACAGATACGCAGTATTTT. It encodes CASAQVQPGTDTQYF.

This rearrangement joins TRBV5-1 to TRBJ2-7; 11 positions agree with TRBD2. With 5 bases clipped from V and 2 bases from J, the junction kept 6 bases outside the gene matches. The CDR3 totals 15 residues. Germline loops: CDR1 SGHRS, CDR2 YFSETQ. CDR3 region: CASSVSGRGTYEQYF. The CDR3 nucleotides are TGCGCCAGCAGTGTTAGCGGGAGGGGGACCTACGAGCAGTACTTC. The variable domain in full, completed from reference TRBV5-1 and TRBJ2-7, reads KAGVTQTPRYLIKTRGQQVTLSCSPISGHRSVSWYQQTPGQGLQFLFEYFSETQRNKGNFPGRFSGRQFSNSRSEMNVSTLELGDSALYLCASSVSGRGTYEQYFGPGTRLTVT.

This clonotype was counted a few times. V gene TRBV29-1 combines with J gene TRBJ1-2; D unclear. Trimming shortened V by 7 bases and J by 8 bases, and 17 bases separated the two germline ends. The CDR3 covers 12 residues. Germline lookup yields CDR1 SQVTM and CDR2 ANQGSEA. In nucleotides, the CDR3 is TGCAGCGGGAAGGACGGTACTTGGGGCTACACCTTC. Protein product: CSGKDGTWGYTF. The variable domain in full, completed from reference TRBV29-1 and TRBJ1-2, reads SAVISQKPSRDICQRGTSLTIQCQVDSQVTMMFWYRQQPGQSLTLIATANQGSEATYESGFVIDKFPISRPNLTFSTLTVSNMSPEDSSIYLCSGKDGTWGYTFGSGTRLTVV.

The chain joins TRBV20-1 to TRBJ2-7; D is possibly TRBD2 (6 bases). CDR1 and CDR2 (germline): DFQATT, SNEGSKA (reference sequence). The CDR3 runs to 13 residues. V lost 6 bases and J 4 bases, leaving 16 bases between the germline ends. The CDR3 DNA reads as TGCAGTGCGGGACTCAACGTAGAATACGAGCAGTACTTC. It yields the protein CSAGLNVEYEQYF.

The chain links TRBV11-2 to TRBJ2-3; D is unclear. Germline values: CDR1 SGHAT, CDR2 FQNNGV. V was trimmed by 3 bases and J by 5 bases, leaving 12 bases between them. CDR3 length: 14 amino acids. CDR3 region: CASSFLSSGDTQYF. In nucleotides, the CDR3 is TGTGCCAGCAGCTTTTTATCTTCGGGAGATACGCAGTATTTT.

The table lists this clonotype with a few counts. This chain connects TRBV7-2 to TRBJ2-1, with TRBD1 as a possible D gene (8 bases). Germline V gene lookup returns CDR1 SGHTA and CDR2 FQGNSA. This CDR3 region has 15 residues. Trimming removed 6 bases at V and 4 bases at J, with 16 bases between. DNA for the CDR3: TGTGCCAGCAGTCCAGGGGGCGGGGGATACAATGAGCAGTTCTTC. Amino acids: CASSPGGGGYNEQFF.

The chain couples TRBV6-5 to TRBJ2-3, with a tentative D call TRBD2 (6 bases). V was cut by 2 bases and J by 0 bases, with 12 bases left in between. The CDR3 totals 16 residues. CDR1 MNHEY and CDR2 SVGAGI come from the germline V gene. This CDR3 is CASSYVRGSSTDTQYF. The DNA for the CDR3 is TGTGCCAGCAGTTACGTGCGGGGCTCTAGCACAGATACGCAGTATTTT.

The chain links TRBV18 to TRBJ2-4, with D possibly being TRBD1 (5 bases). Trimming stripped 2 bases from V and 5 bases from J, with 13 bases between. Per the germline V gene, CDR1 is KGHSH and CDR2 is LQKENI. The CDR3 has 15 residues. CDR3 residues: CASSPRGTAENIQYF. DNA for the CDR3: TGTGCCAGCTCACCAAGGGGCACCGCCGAAAACATTCAGTACTTC.

This chain joins TRBV29-1 and TRBJ2-3; D unresolved. The V gene's germline CDR1 is SQVTM and CDR2 ANQGSEA. Between the trimmed V and J ends, which lost 3 bases and 4 bases, there was a span of 8 bases. The CDR3 is 12 residues long. CDR3 loop: CSVENSPDTQYF. In nucleotides, the CDR3 is TGCAGCGTTGAGAACAGCCCAGATACGCAGTATTTT.

The chain joins TRBV7-6 to TRBJ2-1, with 9 bases that match TRBD2. CDR3 length: 16 residues. J lost 1 base, V lost 5 bases, and 6 bases had no gene match. From germline, CDR1 is SGHVS and CDR2 FNYEAQ. DNA for the CDR3: TGTGCCAGCAGCGTAACCGGACTAGCGTCCTACAATGAGCAGTTCTTC. Encoded protein: CASSVTGLASYNEQFF.

This clonotype was observed a handful of times. The rearrangement uses TRBV24-1 and TRBJ2-1, with 8 bases identical to TRBD1. With V trimmed by 3 bases and J by 4 bases, 7 bases remained unmatched. This CDR3 is 16 amino acids long. Germline values: CDR1 KGHDR, CDR2 SFDVKD. The CDR3 coding sequence is TGTGCCACCAGTGATCCTGGGACAGGCACTTACAATGAGCAGTTCTTC. Residues: CATSDPGTGTYNEQFF.

The CDR3 sequence: CASSRSGNSYNEQFF. Here the CDR3 DNA reads TGTGCCAGCAGCAGGAGCGGGAACTCCTACAATGAGCAGTTCTTC. The rearrangement links TRBV7-2 to TRBJ2-1; TRBD2 matches at 7 bases. After removal of 5 bases from V and 0 bases from J, the junction contained 4 bases not matched to a gene. Germline loops: CDR1 SGHTA, CDR2 FQGNSA. This CDR3 has 15 residues.

Regarding this clonotype: An end of the junction does not agree with germline; a read error may underlie this. This chain links TRBV28 with TRBJ1-5, with unresolved D. The CDR3 extends over 12 amino acids. In germline, CDR1 is MDHEN, CDR2 SYDVKM. CDR3 in amino acids: CVSKDGNQPQHF. The CDR3, as DNA: TGTGTCAGCAAGGACGGTAATCAGCCCCAGCATTTT.

The chain employs TRBV20-1 and TRBJ2-4, with TRBD1 matching over 8 bases. This CDR3 is 15 amino acids long. Germline CDR1 DFQATT, CDR2 SNEGSKA (reference sequence). J gave up 1 base and V 5 bases, and 7 bases lay outside the gene matches. Written as DNA, the CDR3 is TGCAGTGCTGCCGGACAGGGAACGGCCAAAAACATTCAGTACTTC. This codes for CSAAGQGTAKNIQYF.

This clonotype occurred a few times. The chain links TRBV15 to TRBJ2-7; TRBD2 might be the D (6 bases). The V and J ends lost 1 base and 3 bases respectively, with 10 bases between them. The CDR3 loop spans 14 amino acids. The V gene's germline CDR1 is LNHNV and CDR2 YYDKDF (reference sequence). CDR3 residues: CATSRAVGGYEQYF. The CDR3 DNA is TGTGCCACCAGCAGAGCCGTGGGGGGCTACGAGCAGTACTTC. The complete variable domain, with remaining parts taken from reference TRBV15 and TRBJ2-7, reads DAMVIQNPRYQVTQFGKPVTLSCSQTLNHNVMYWYQQKSSQAPKLLFHYYDKDFNNEADTPDNFQSRRPNTSFCFLDIRSPGLGDTAMYLCATSRAVGGYEQYFGPGTRLTVT.

The CDR3 bases are TGTGCCAGCAGCCCAGAGGGCAAAGGGGGTAGGGCAGATACGCAGTATTTT. Its protein product is CASSPEGKGGRADTQYF. V and J are TRBV5-4 and TRBJ2-3, with D perhaps matching TRBD1 (6 bases). Trimming shortened V by 4 bases and J by 4 bases, and 22 bases separated the two germline ends. There are 17 residues in the CDR3. Germline-derived CDR1 and CDR2 are SGHNT and YYREEE (reference sequence).

This clonotype has only one observation. One junction end disagrees with the germline gene, perhaps due to a read error. V is TRBV20-1 and J is TRBJ2-5; TRBD2 matches 11 bases. With the DNA end fitting TRBJ2-7 better, the J assignment may be wrong. The CDR3 covers 14 residues. CDR1 and CDR2 from the germline V gene are DFQATT and SNEGSKA (reference sequence). The CDR3 region has the DNA TGCAGTGCCGTAGCGGGAGGGTTTTCCTGCGAGCAGTACTTC. It is translated as CSAVAGGFSCEQYF.

This chain joins TRBV12-5 and TRBJ1-1, with TRBD1 as a possible D gene (5 bases). Per the germline V gene, CDR1 is LGHNT and CDR2 is FRNRAP. The V and J ends lost 5 bases and 1 base respectively, with 8 bases between them. The CDR3 consists of 13 residues. CDR3 loop: CASGPQGNTEAFF. The DNA for the CDR3 is TGTGCTAGTGGTCCTCAGGGGAACACTGAAGCTTTCTTT.

This clonotype appeared once. The chain has TRBV7-2 and TRBJ2-1; 12 bases map to TRBD2. The CDR3 sequence is 14 residues long. V lost 5 bases and J lost 14; bases outside the gene matches: 10. Looked up from germline, CDR1 is SGHTA and CDR2 is FQGNSA. The CDR3: CASSATSGLAGEFF. DNA of the CDR3: TGTGCCAGCAGCGCAACCTCGGGACTAGCGGGTGAGTTCTTC.

This clonotype was seen just once. This chain links TRBV10-3 with TRBJ1-6, with a tentative D call TRBD1 (5 bases). The CDR3 has 14 residues. Germline V gives CDR1 ENHRY, CDR2 SYGVKD. The V end was cut by 6 bases, the J end by 15 bases, with 21 bases between. The CDR3 spells CAISRGGTKDSLHF. In DNA form, the CDR3 reads TGTGCCATCAGCCGCGGCGGGACTAAAGACAGCCTCCACTTT.